A selection of T cell receptor beta chains follows, all from one sample in a study of blood T cell repertoires in COVID-19. The protocol was immunoSEQ multiplex PCR, while the TCRdb copy is restricted to in-frame clones and leaves out a portion. Among just over 95,000 clones listed, about 86% were seen once. Sequencing was done on a sample of peripheral blood. The receptors here all came from a man aged 55 to 70 with acute or convalescent COVID-19. The CDR3 runs from the conserved cysteine through the conserved F or W. Each record gives: D gene, J gene, V gene, clone size, CDR3 DNA, CDR3 protein. D genes are given only for firm matches. The size field is filled for only some rows; it gives once, few, many or a size class.

TRBD1	TRBJ1-5	TRBV19	.	TGTGCCACCGGGGACAGGGGGCTCTCTCAGCCCCAGCATTTT	CATGDRGLSQPQHF
TRBD2	TRBJ2-5	TRBV7-9	once	TGTGCCAGCAGTTACCTATCGGGGGGTCAAGAGACCCAGTACTTC	CASSYLSGGQETQYF
TRBD1	TRBJ2-5	TRBV29-1	.	TGCAGCGTTGATAGGGACAGCCGAGGAGAGACCCAGTACTTC	CSVDRDSRGETQYF
.	TRBJ2-3	TRBV19	.	TGTGCCAGTAGATCGGAAGGGACATCAAACCTCGATACGCAGTATTTT	CASRSEGTSNLDTQYF
TRBD1	TRBJ1-1	TRBV5-6	once	TGTGCCAGCAGCGTTACAGGGGGCGGAGGGGCTGAAGCTTTCTTT	CASSVTGGGGAEAFF
TRBD1	TRBJ1-2	TRBV5-1	.	TGCGCCAGCAGCTCGTCCCGGGACAGGGGTTATGGCTACACCTTC	CASSSSRDRGYGYTF
.	TRBJ1-2	TRBV20-1	.	TGCAGTGCCAGTCGGGGTTATGGCTACACCTTC	CSASRGYGYTF
.	TRBJ1-1	TRBV5-5	.	TGTGCCAGCACCAAACTACAGGGAACTGAAGCTTTCTTT	CASTKLQGTEAFF
.	TRBJ2-3	TRBV5-8	.	TGTGCCAGCAGCGGCGGGGCCTACACAGATACGCAGTATTTT	CASSGGAYTDTQYF
.	TRBJ2-3	TRBV30	.	TGTGCCTGGAGTGTACTAGGGCTAGCGTCGAATACGCAGTATTTT	CAWSVLGLASNTQYF
TRBD2	TRBJ2-7	TRBV11-2	.	TGTGCCAGCAGCCCACAGCGGGGCCCCTCCTACGAGCAGTACTTC	CASSPQRGPSYEQYF
.	TRBJ2-2	TRBV10-1	.	TGCGCCAGGGGGGGACAGACTAACACCGGGGAGCTGTTTTTT	CARGGQTNTGELFF
.	TRBJ1-2	TRBV6-5	.	TGTGCCAGCAGTTACCAGGCACCTGTCGACTATGGCTACACCTTC	CASSYQAPVDYGYTF
.	TRBJ1-4	TRBV7-2	once	TGTGCCAGCAGCTTTTTCGGTCCAACTAATGAAAAACTGTTTTTT	CASSFFGPTNEKLFF
.	TRBJ2-2	TRBV2	.	TGTGCCAGCAGCGACCTAGGCAGGGTGGGCGGGGAGCTGTTTTTT	CASSDLGRVGGELFF
.	TRBJ1-6	TRBV27	.	TGTGCCAGCAGTTTAGACAGCTTGAGCTCCTATAATTCACCCCTCCACTTT	CASSLDSLSSYNSPLHF
.	TRBJ2-2	TRBV2	many	TGTGCCAGCAGTGAAGTCTCGGCCGGGGAGCTGTTTTTT	CASSEVSAGELFF
.	TRBJ2-5	TRBV29-1	many	TGCAGCGTTGAACAGCGGTCTAGGGAGACCCAGTACTTC	CSVEQRSRETQYF
TRBD2	TRBJ2-5	TRBV11-2	.	TGTGCCAGCAGCCTCGGGACTAGCGGTAATCAAGAGACCCAGTACTTC	CASSLGTSGNQETQYF
.	TRBJ1-5	TRBV12-3/TRBV12-4	.	TGTGCCAGCAGTTCAGGGATAAATCAGCCCCAGCATTTT	CASSSGINQPQHF
TRBD1	TRBJ2-1	TRBV2	.	TGTGCCACCTCACCGGGACAGGGGTACAATGAGCAGTTCTTC	CATSPGQGYNEQFF
.	TRBJ1-2	TRBV21-1	.	TGTGCCAGCAGCGGGTGGGACTGTGGCTATGGCTACACCTTC	CASSGWDCGYGYTF
TRBD2	TRBJ2-2	TRBV7-2	.	TGTGCCAGCAGCTTTACCGGGACTAAGAACACCGGGGAGCTGTTTTTT	CASSFTGTKNTGELFF
.	TRBJ2-7	TRBV11-3	many	TGTGCCAGCAGCTTAGATCCCCACACCTACGAGCAGTACTTC	CASSLDPHTYEQYF
.	TRBJ2-1	TRBV6-2/TRBV6-3	.	TGTGCCAGCAGTGCGGCCGGGACACTATCGTACAATGAGCAGTTCTTC	CASSAAGTLSYNEQFF
.	TRBJ1-2	TRBV18	.	TGTGCCAGCTCACCACGCGGGGGAACAGGGCTTAACTATGGCTACACCTTC	CASSPRGGTGLNYGYTF
TRBD1	TRBJ2-3	TRBV14	few	TGTGCCAGCAGCCAACGTCCAGGGACAGGGGTCGGTTTT	CASSQRPGTGVGF
.	TRBJ1-5	TRBV18	.	TGTGCCAGCTCCGAAGGAGGAATCAATCAGCCCCAGCATTTT	CASSEGGINQPQHF
TRBD1	TRBJ2-5	TRBV19	.	TGTGCCAGTAGTACCGGGACAGCGTTCCAAGAGACCCAGTACTTC	CASSTGTAFQETQYF
TRBD2	TRBJ2-3	TRBV6-1	.	TGTGCCAGCAGTGACCGCGGGAGACCTGCAGATACGCAGTATTTT	CASSDRGRPADTQYF
.	TRBJ1-1	TRBV3-1/TRBV3-2	.	TGTGCCAGCAGCCAGATAGGGGGCACTGAAGCTTTCTTT	CASSQIGGTEAFF
TRBD1	TRBJ1-1	TRBV5-4	.	TGTGCCAGCAGCCGGACAGGATTGAACACTGAAGCTTTCTTT	CASSRTGLNTEAFF
.	TRBJ1-5	TRBV2	.	TGTGCCAGCATATTCAGGCAGAATCAGCCCCAGCATTTT	CASIFRQNQPQHF
TRBD1	TRBJ1-2	TRBV19	.	TGTGCCAGTAGAATCTCCAGGACAGGGGGCGAATACTATGGCTACACCTTC	CASRISRTGGEYYGYTF
TRBD2	TRBJ2-5	TRBV7-7	.	TGTGCTAGCAGCTTTAGCGGGGGGTACCAAGAGACCCAGTACTTC	CASSFSGGYQETQYF
.	TRBJ2-3	TRBV6-5	many	TGTGCCAGCAGTTCCTTGAGCGGTAACGCAGATACGCAGTATTTT	CASSSLSGNADTQYF
.	TRBJ2-1	TRBV2	few	TGTGCCAGCAGTTCTTTAGCTGGAGGGAACTACAATGAGCAGTTCTTC	CASSSLAGGNYNEQFF
.	TRBJ1-2	TRBV7-9	.	TGTGCCAGCAGCAGAGAAGGACAGCCTTATGGCTACACCTTC	CASSREGQPYGYTF
.	TRBJ2-6	TRBV18	.	TGTGCCAGCTCACCACGAATGAACAGGAACTCTGGGGCCAACGTCCTGACTTTC	CASSPRMNRNSGANVLTF
.	TRBJ1-3	TRBV18	.	TGTGCCAGCTCACCAACAAGCTCTGGAAACACCATATATTTT	CASSPTSSGNTIYF
TRBD2	TRBJ2-1	TRBV4-1	.	TGCGCCAGCAGCCAAGGGATACCGGGAGGTTTCAATGAGCAGTTCTTC	CASSQGIPGGFNEQFF
.	TRBJ1-5	TRBV12-3/TRBV12-4	.	TGTGCCAGCAGTTCAGGGGCCGATCAGCCCCAGCATTTT	CASSSGADQPQHF
.	TRBJ1-5	TRBV11-3	.	TGTGCCAGCAGCTTAGTCCGTCGGCGGACAGAAAATAGCAATCAGCCCCAGCATTTT	CASSLVRRRTENSNQPQHF
.	TRBJ1-1	TRBV11-2	few	TGTGCCAGCAGCTTAGAGTCGGGGGTCACTGAAGCTTTCTTT	CASSLESGVTEAFF
.	TRBJ1-2	TRBV6-6	.	TGTGCCAGCAGCCTCGACAGGTCAAAGGATGGCTACACCTTC	CASSLDRSKDGYTF
TRBD2	TRBJ2-3	TRBV5-1	.	TGCGCCAGCAGCAGTACAACTAGCGGGAGGGCCCTAGATACGCAGTATTTT	CASSSTTSGRALDTQYF
.	TRBJ2-3	TRBV27	.	TGTGCCAGCACCTTGGAAGGAGGGGGCCAGGATACGCAGTATTTT	CASTLEGGGQDTQYF
TRBD2	TRBJ2-3	TRBV27	.	TGTGCCAGCAGTTTACCTAGCGGGAGGGCATCGGATACGCAGTATTTT	CASSLPSGRASDTQYF
.	TRBJ1-3	TRBV19	.	TGTGCCAGTAGTTTTAATACCATCGGCTCTGGAAACACCATATATTTT	CASSFNTIGSGNTIYF
TRBD1	TRBJ2-7	TRBV7-8	once	TGTGCCAGCAGCTTGGTCCCAGGGGGTAGAGGCGAGCAGTACTTC	CASSLVPGGRGEQYF